This TCR beta chain was captured by sequencing in a study of regulatory T cells in long-lasting Graves disease. Study results and limitations: Those with persistent Graves' had less TCR diversity than newly diagnosed patients. Not thyroid tissue but only peripheral blood was studied.

Arm-PCR of CDR3 regions with iRepertoire HTBI primers generated TCR beta libraries. TCRdb fed the multiplex PCR reads into MiXCR, producing one record per CDR3 protein. The repertoire consists of roughly 400,000 distinct CDR3 sequences, with 20% occurring once and the leading ten covering around 20%. CDR1 and CDR2 (germline): LGHDT, YNNKEL (reference sequence). The J segment lost 2 bases and the V segment lost 4 bases, leaving 7 bases of the junction unmatched. This CDR3 contains 15 residues. Time point of the sample: persistent/refractory GD, antithyroid drugs over 5 years with positive TRAb. There was RNA extracted from PBMCs, and the TCR library was made from it. Regarding this clonotype: What it binds is not known.

This material consisted of peripheral blood mononuclear cells (PBMCs), taken when the disease was refractory, from a patient treated with antithyroid drugs. The sequence was obtained from a female donor with Graves disease. The chain joins TRBV3-1 to TRBJ2-7; 8 bases agree with TRBD1. The CDR3 protein is CASSPPGQAPYEQYF. CDR3 nucleotide sequence: TGTGCCAGCAGCCCGCCGGGACAGGCTCCCTACGAGCAGTACTTC.